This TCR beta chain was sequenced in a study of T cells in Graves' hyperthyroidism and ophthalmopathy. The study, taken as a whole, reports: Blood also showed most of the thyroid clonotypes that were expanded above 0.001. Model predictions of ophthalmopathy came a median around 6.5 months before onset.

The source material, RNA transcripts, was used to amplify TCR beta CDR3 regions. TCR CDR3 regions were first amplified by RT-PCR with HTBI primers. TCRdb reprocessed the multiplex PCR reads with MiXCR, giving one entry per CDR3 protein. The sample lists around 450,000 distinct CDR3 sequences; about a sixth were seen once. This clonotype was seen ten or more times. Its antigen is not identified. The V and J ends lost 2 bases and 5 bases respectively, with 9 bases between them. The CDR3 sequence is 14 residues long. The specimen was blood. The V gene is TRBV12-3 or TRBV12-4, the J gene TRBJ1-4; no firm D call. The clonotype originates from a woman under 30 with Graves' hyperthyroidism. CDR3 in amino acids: CASSLRHGNEKLFF. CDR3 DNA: TGTGCCAGCAGTTTAAGACACGGGAATGAAAAACTGTTTTTT.